The rows below give T cell receptor beta chains drawn from one sample of a study of shared clonotypes between healthy human individuals. Profiling relied on immunoSEQ multiplex PCR, and the TCRdb table lists in-frame clones only, not all of them. This sample has millions of clones, with more than 80% found just once. Source material: naive CD4+ T cells from PBMCs. The receptor source for this set is a man aged 18 to 29 in good health. Some clones in this sample may be carry-over from other donors' samples. CDR3s include the opening cysteine and the closing phenylalanine or tryptophan. The order of the fields is clone size, V gene, J gene, D gene, CDR3 protein, CDR3 DNA. D genes are given only for firm matches. Expanded clones get a size class; other rows say once, few or many, or leave the size out.

abundance: NA; v_gene: TRBV30; j_gene: TRBJ1-1; d_gene: TRBD1; CDR3aa: CAWSGGGRHEAFF; CDR3nt: TGTGCCTGGAGTGGAGGGGGCCGGCATGAAGCTTTCTTT
abundance: NA; v_gene: TRBV5-1; j_gene: TRBJ2-7; d_gene: TRBD2; CDR3aa: CASSLVLAGGAYEQYF; CDR3nt: TGCGCCAGCAGCTTGGTCCTAGCGGGCGGGGCCTACGAGCAGTACTTC
abundance: NA; v_gene: TRBV10-3; j_gene: TRBJ1-1; d_gene: NA; CDR3aa: CAISELSRGNTEAFF; CDR3nt: TGTGCCATCAGTGAGCTGTCGCGGGGAAACACTGAAGCTTTCTTT
abundance: NA; v_gene: TRBV18; j_gene: TRBJ1-2; d_gene: NA; CDR3aa: CASSPIQGKEGYTF; CDR3nt: TGTGCCAGCTCACCAATCCAGGGGAAGGAAGGCTACACCTTC
abundance: NA; v_gene: TRBV13; j_gene: TRBJ2-3; d_gene: NA; CDR3aa: CASSLGVRPDTQYF; CDR3nt: TGTGCCAGCAGCTTAGGCGTGAGGCCAGATACGCAGTATTTT
abundance: once; v_gene: TRBV7-3; j_gene: TRBJ2-3; d_gene: NA; CDR3aa: CASSPPQRISTDTQYF; CDR3nt: TGTGCCAGCAGCCCCCCCCAGCGGATTAGCACAGATACGCAGTATTTT
abundance: NA; v_gene: TRBV11-2; j_gene: TRBJ2-2; d_gene: TRBD2; CDR3aa: CASSFIGGSPPGELFF; CDR3nt: TGTGCCAGCAGCTTTATCGGCGGGAGCCCCCCCGGGGAGCTGTTTTTT
abundance: once; v_gene: TRBV28; j_gene: TRBJ2-6; d_gene: TRBD2; CDR3aa: CASSPVAGGLPSGANVLTF; CDR3nt: TGTGCCAGCAGTCCGGTAGCGGGAGGACTACCTTCTGGGGCCAACGTCCTGACTTTC
abundance: NA; v_gene: TRBV4-1; j_gene: TRBJ2-3; d_gene: TRBD2; CDR3aa: CASSQEGTSGRPRVDTQYF; CDR3nt: TGCGCCAGCAGCCAAGAGGGGACTAGCGGGAGGCCTAGGGTAGATACGCAGTATTTT
abundance: once; v_gene: TRBV5-1; j_gene: TRBJ2-2; d_gene: NA; CDR3aa: CASSLEARRGGELFF; CDR3nt: TGCGCCAGCAGCTTGGAGGCCCGCAGGGGCGGGGAGCTGTTTTTT
abundance: NA; v_gene: TRBV9; j_gene: TRBJ1-1; d_gene: TRBD1; CDR3aa: CASSDHRGRTEAFF; CDR3nt: TGTGCCAGCAGCGATCACAGGGGGCGGACTGAAGCTTTCTTT
abundance: NA; v_gene: TRBV7-3; j_gene: TRBJ1-2; d_gene: NA; CDR3aa: CASSRGRLTNYGYTF; CDR3nt: TGTGCCAGCAGCCGAGGAAGATTAACTAACTATGGCTACACCTTC
abundance: NA; v_gene: TRBV4-1; j_gene: TRBJ2-3; d_gene: NA; CDR3aa: CASSRTSTDTQYF; CDR3nt: TGCGCCAGCAGCCGGACTAGCACAGATACGCAGTATTTT
abundance: few; v_gene: TRBV9; j_gene: TRBJ1-1; d_gene: NA; CDR3aa: CASSVQGGDTEAFF; CDR3nt: TGTGCCAGCAGCGTCCAGGGAGGGGACACTGAAGCTTTCTTT
abundance: NA; v_gene: TRBV5-1; j_gene: TRBJ2-3; d_gene: NA; CDR3aa: CASSLASEVDTQYF; CDR3nt: TGCGCCAGCAGCTTGGCTAGCGAGGTAGATACGCAGTATTTT
abundance: once; v_gene: TRBV28; j_gene: TRBJ2-3; d_gene: NA; CDR3aa: CASSSPGQADTDTQYF; CDR3nt: TGTGCCAGCAGTTCCCCCGGGCAGGCGGACACAGATACGCAGTATTTT
abundance: NA; v_gene: TRBV19; j_gene: TRBJ1-5; d_gene: NA; CDR3aa: CASTPQGSLRESNQPQHF; CDR3nt: TGTGCCAGTACCCCGCAAGGGAGCCTCCGGGAGAGCAATCAGCCCCAGCATTTT
abundance: NA; v_gene: TRBV5-1; j_gene: TRBJ2-7; d_gene: NA; CDR3aa: CASSFSFGGTYEQYF; CDR3nt: TGCGCCAGCAGCTTTTCCTTTGGGGGCACCTACGAGCAGTACTTC
abundance: once; v_gene: TRBV5-1; j_gene: TRBJ1-4; d_gene: NA; CDR3aa: CASSLGDLQGNEEKLFF; CDR3nt: TGCGCCAGCAGCTTGGGGGACCTACAGGGTAATGAGGAAAAACTGTTTTTT
abundance: NA; v_gene: TRBV21-1; j_gene: TRBJ2-7; d_gene: NA; CDR3aa: CASSKVGTSGRCRNEQYF; CDR3nt: TGTGCCAGCAGCAAAGTTGGGACTAGCGGGAGGTGTCGGAACGAGCAGTACTTC